These 5 T cell receptor beta chains were sequenced from one sample in a study of shared T cell receptors in the human thymus. The method was immunoSEQ multiplex PCR; TCRdb's version includes in-frame clones alone and lacks a portion of them. The sample carries 720,000 or so clones, 80% to 90% recorded once. The same sample was also studied in work on human thymus T cells.

Sequencing was carried out using thymocytes. The origin of the receptors is a girl under two years old with a congenital heart defect.

V gene TRBV28 combines with J gene TRBJ2-7; TRBD1 agrees at 8 bases. Losses at the gene ends were 2 bases for V and 7 bases for J; bases not matched to a gene: 7. Germline V gene sequence: CDR1 MDHEN, CDR2 SYDVKM. This CDR3 is 14 amino acids long. CDR3 nucleotides: TGTGCCAGCAGTTTACAGGGGGCGGCGGGTGAGCAGTACTTC. Translation: CASSLQGAAGEQYF.

The V gene is TRBV11-2, the J gene TRBJ2-2, with D possibly being TRBD1 (7 bases). This CDR3 comprises 18 residues. Germline values: CDR1 SGHAT, CDR2 FQNNGV. V gave up 5 bases and J gave up 7 bases, with 26 bases separating them. CDR3 nucleotides: TGTGCCAGCAGCCCCCCGCAGGTAGCAGGGGGGTTCGACGGGGAGCTGTTTTTT. Translating it yields CASSPPQVAGGFDGELFF.

V gene TRBV27 combines with J gene TRBJ2-7; D possibly corresponds to TRBD1 (7 bases). V dropped 0 bases and J dropped 4 bases, with 10 bases sitting between them. This CDR3 is built from 14 residues. The germline V gene has CDR1 MNHEY and CDR2 SMNVEV (reference sequence). The CDR3 here is CASSLSAGGYEQYF. Here the CDR3 DNA reads TGTGCCAGCAGTTTATCCGCAGGGGGGTACGAGCAGTACTTC.

The V gene is TRBV12-5, the J gene TRBJ1-5, with 12 bases that match TRBD1. Trimming at V came to 0 bases and at J to 5 bases, leaving 8 bases not matched to a gene. Looked up from germline, CDR1 is LGHNT and CDR2 is FRNRAP. This CDR3 is 18 amino acids long. This CDR3 reads CASGLVIYGTGGYQPQHF. The CDR3 DNA follows: TGTGCTAGTGGTTTGGTAATCTATGGGACAGGGGGCTATCAGCCCCAGCATTTT.

The chain uses TRBV5-4 and TRBJ1-3; D remains ambiguous. V was cut by 3 bases and J by 0 bases, with 7 bases left in between. This CDR3 is built from 14 residues. From germline, CDR1 is SGHNT and CDR2 YYREEE (reference sequence). The CDR3 reads CASSSGGSGNTIYF. The CDR3 nucleotides read TGTGCCAGCAGCTCGGGAGGCTCTGGAAACACCATATATTTT.